These 11 T cell receptor beta chains were all obtained from the same sample, sequenced in a study of graft-versus-host responses after intestinal transplantation. Some clones are missing from TCRdb's copy, which holds only in-frame ones; the method was immunoSEQ multiplex PCR. The sample holds around 96,000 clones, 92% seen once. Their antigens remain unidentified. Sequenced material: unstimulated CD4+ T cells sorted from spleen or lymph node cells, taken before intestinal transplant. These receptors all come from a human donor who received an intestinal transplant.

This clone was seen only once. The V gene is TRBV30, the J gene TRBJ2-3, with 10 bases aligning to TRBD2. CDR1 is GTSNPN and CDR2 is SVGIG in the germline V gene (reference sequence). The V gene end was trimmed by 4 bases and the J gene end by 5 bases; junction bases not matched to a gene: 9. There are 15 residues in the CDR3. CDR3 amino acids: CAWIPGLAVGDTQYF. Here the CDR3 DNA reads TGTGCCTGGATCCCAGGACTAGCGGTGGGAGATACGCAGTATTTT.

The rearrangement links TRBV7-9 to TRBJ1-2; the match to TRBD1 covers 7 bases. V lost 5 bases, J lost 4 bases, and 4 bases stayed unmatched. There are 13 residues in the CDR3. Germline V gives CDR1 SEHNR, CDR2 FQNEAQ (reference sequence). DNA for the CDR3: TGTGCCAGCAGCCCGAGACAGGGCTATGGCTACACCTTC. This translates into CASSPRQGYGYTF.

The chain links TRBV7-3 to TRBJ2-1; D is ambiguous. CDR3 size: 13 residues. Germline assignment: CDR1 SGHTA and CDR2 FQGTGA. V was trimmed by 0 bases and J by 5 bases, leaving 5 bases between them. The CDR3 loop is CASSLTRDNEQFF. CDR3 in DNA: TGTGCCAGCAGCTTAACTCGGGACAATGAGCAGTTCTTC.

In this sample, this clone turned up once. The chain joins TRBV5-4 to TRBJ2-7, with TRBD1 identical over 7 bases. The V gene end was trimmed by 0 bases and the J gene end by 3 bases; junction bases not matched to a gene: 3. The CDR3 has 14 residues. CDR1 SGHNT and CDR2 YYREEE come from the germline V gene (reference sequence). CDR3 sequence: CASSLAGGVYEQYF. CDR3 sequence (DNA): TGTGCCAGCAGCTTGGCAGGGGGAGTCTACGAGCAGTACTTC.

The chain combines TRBV7-2 with TRBJ1-5; 7 bases map to TRBD1. V lost 3 bases and J lost 5; bases outside the gene matches: 4. CDR1 SGHTA and CDR2 FQGNSA come from the germline V gene. The CDR3 runs 14 residues. CDR3 region: CASSLRQGDQPQHF. In nucleotides, the CDR3 is TGTGCCAGCAGCTTGAGACAGGGCGATCAGCCCCAGCATTTT.

This chain joins TRBV6-5 and TRBJ2-1; 10 bases align to TRBD2. The CDR3 is made up of 15 amino acids. Germline lookup yields CDR1 MNHEY and CDR2 SVGAGI. V dropped 6 bases and J dropped 4; count of bases not matched to a gene: 6. The CDR3 nucleotides are TGTGCCAGCAGCCGTAGCGGGAGGTTATACAATGAGCAGTTCTTC. Translating it yields CASSRSGRLYNEQFF.

This rearrangement joins TRBV29-1 to TRBJ2-1; TRBD2 matches at 12 bases. In germline, CDR1 is SQVTM, CDR2 ANQGSEA. V gave up 7 bases and J gave up 4 bases; unmatched junction bases: 8. CDR3 size: 15 residues. CDR3 bases: TGCAGCGCCCAAGAACTAGCGGGAGGTTACAATGAGCAGTTCTTC. This sequence encodes CSAQELAGGYNEQFF.

The rearrangement joins TRBV5-1 to TRBJ2-3; D perhaps matches TRBD1 (5 bases). Deletions cut 4 bases from V and 1 base from J, with 10 bases between. The CDR3 is 14 residues long. Germline V gene data show CDR1 as SGHRS and CDR2 as YFSETQ. This CDR3 reads CASSPGLGTDTQYF. The DNA for the CDR3 is TGCGCCAGCAGCCCAGGGTTGGGCACAGATACGCAGTATTTT.

The chain combines TRBV5-1 with TRBJ2-7, with 7 bases matching TRBD1. Germline CDR1 and CDR2: SGHRS and YFSETQ. The V and J ends lost 5 bases and 2 bases, in that order; junction bases with no gene match: 4. There are 13 residues in the CDR3. This chain's CDR3 is CASSHDRAYEQYF. In DNA form, the CDR3 reads TGCGCCAGCAGTCATGACAGGGCCTACGAGCAGTACTTC.

The rearrangement links TRBV11-1 to TRBJ2-5; 7 positions agree with TRBD1. Germline lookup yields CDR1 SGHAT and CDR2 FQDESV (reference sequence). Trimming took 5 bases from V and 2 from J; bases not matched to a gene: 8. This CDR3 spans 15 amino acids. The CDR3 loop is CASSPWTGLQETQYF. The CDR3 DNA follows: TGTGCCAGCAGCCCCTGGACAGGTCTACAAGAGACCCAGTACTTC.

DNA of the CDR3: TGCGCCAGCAGCTTCCGGGACAGCCTTCACGAGCAGTACTTC. Protein sequence: CASSFRDSLHEQYF. The V gene is TRBV5-1, the J gene TRBJ2-7; 7 bases map to TRBD1. With V trimmed by 2 bases and J by 5 bases, 7 bases remained unmatched. Germline CDR1 and CDR2: SGHRS and YFSETQ. The CDR3 has 14 residues.